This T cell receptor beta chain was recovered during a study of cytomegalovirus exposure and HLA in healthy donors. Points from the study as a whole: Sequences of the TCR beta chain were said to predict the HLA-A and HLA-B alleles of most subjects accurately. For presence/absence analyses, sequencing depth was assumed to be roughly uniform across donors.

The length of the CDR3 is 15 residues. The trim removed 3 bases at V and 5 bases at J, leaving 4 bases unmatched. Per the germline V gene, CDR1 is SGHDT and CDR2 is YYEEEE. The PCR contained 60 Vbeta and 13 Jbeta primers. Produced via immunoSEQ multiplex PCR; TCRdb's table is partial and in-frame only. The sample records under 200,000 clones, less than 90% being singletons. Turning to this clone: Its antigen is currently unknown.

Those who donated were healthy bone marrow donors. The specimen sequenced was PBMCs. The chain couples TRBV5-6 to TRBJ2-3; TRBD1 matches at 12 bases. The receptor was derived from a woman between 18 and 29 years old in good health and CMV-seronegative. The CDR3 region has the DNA TGTGCCAGCAGCTGGGGACAGGGGGCAGAAGATACGCAGTATTTT. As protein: CASSWGQGAEDTQYF.